Listed below are T cell receptor beta chains from one sample, sequenced in a study of T cell responses to AZD1222 COVID-19 vaccine. Sequencing used immunoSEQ multiplex PCR; TCRdb keeps in-frame clones, though not all of them. The sample has around 83,000 clones, about 82% seen once. The sequencing used peripheral blood, collected on day 0 of AZD1222 vaccination. The source of these receptors is an adult in good health. Each CDR3 is given with its conserved first and last residue. The order of the fields is D gene, V gene, clone size, CDR3 length, J gene, CDR3 DNA, CDR3 protein. A D gene is named only where the DNA matches it firmly. Some rows mark clone size as missing; the rest say once, few, many or name a class of expanded clone.

TRBD2	TRBV7-2	once	14	TRBJ2-7	TGTGCCAGCAGCCGCACTAGCGCGGCCTACGAGCAGTACTTC	CASSRTSAAYEQYF
TRBD1	TRBV5-4	.	13	TRBJ2-7	TGTGCTGTCGCCGGGACAGGGAATTACGAGCAGTACTTC	CAVAGTGNYEQYF
.	TRBV27	.	12	TRBJ2-5	TGTGCCAGCAGTTTCTATCAAGAGACCCAGTACTTC	CASSFYQETQYF
TRBD1	TRBV2	few	13	TRBJ1-1	TGTGCCAGCAAGGGACAGTCGAACACTGAAGCTTTCTTT	CASKGQSNTEAFF
TRBD2	TRBV7-9	.	14	TRBJ2-5	TGTGCCAGCAGCTTAGCGCGGGGGGAAACGACCCAGTACTTC	CASSLARGETTQYF
.	TRBV2	.	15	TRBJ1-1	TGTGCCAGCAGTGAAGTGGGGACTTCGAACACTGAAGCTTTCTTT	CASSEVGTSNTEAFF
TRBD1	TRBV24-1	.	14	TRBJ2-5	TGTGCCACCAGTGACCCGGGACAGGGAGAGACCCAGTACTTC	CATSDPGQGETQYF
.	TRBV10-1	.	13	TRBJ1-1	TGCGCCAGCAGTACAGATACTAACACTGAAGCTTTCTTT	CASSTDTNTEAFF
.	TRBV5-6	.	13	TRBJ1-1	TGTGCCAGCAGCTGGGAGGACAGCCGAGAAGCTTTCTTT	CASSWEDSREAFF
.	TRBV30	.	12	TRBJ2-5	TGTGCCTGTCCAGGTCCGGGGGAGACCCAGTACTTC	CACPGPGETQYF
.	TRBV6-2/TRBV6-3	.	13	TRBJ1-2	TGTGCCAGCAGCCGGGACACCGTCACGGGCTACACCTTC	CASSRDTVTGYTF
TRBD1	TRBV6-6	.	14	TRBJ1-5	TGTGCCAGCAGTCTGAGGACAGGGAACCAGCCCCAGCATTTT	CASSLRTGNQPQHF
TRBD2	TRBV6-2/TRBV6-3	.	18	TRBJ2-1	TGTGCCAGCAGTTCCCCACCCCTACTAGCGGGAGGCAACAATGAGCAGTTCTTC	CASSSPPLLAGGNNEQFF
.	TRBV18	.	15	TRBJ2-7	TGTGCCAGCTCATGGGGGGCCCAGTCTGGGGACGAGCAGTACTTC	CASSWGAQSGDEQYF
.	TRBV28	.	14	TRBJ1-1	TGTGCCAGCAAAAATTCGGTGGCGTGGACTGAAGCTTTCTTT	CASKNSVAWTEAFF
.	TRBV19	.	15	TRBJ2-3	TGTGCCAGTACCCCCCAAGGGAGGGGGGCAGATACGCAGTATTTT	CASTPQGRGADTQYF
.	TRBV2	.	14	TRBJ1-1	TGTGCCAGCAGTGGAGGGCCCGGGAACACTGAAGCTTTCTTT	CASSGGPGNTEAFF
.	TRBV9	once	11	TRBJ2-1	TGTGCCAGCAGCAGGGACCAGGAGCAGTTCTTC	CASSRDQEQFF
.	TRBV25-1	.	15	TRBJ1-6	TGTGCCAGCAGTGCTGGGGGCTCCTATAATTCACCCCTCCACTTT	CASSAGGSYNSPLHF
TRBD2	TRBV6-5	few	15	TRBJ2-1	TGTGCCAGCAGTTACCGACTAGCGGGCCACAATGAGCAGTTCTTC	CASSYRLAGHNEQFF
.	TRBV5-1	.	14	TRBJ2-7	TGCGCCAGCAGCTTGGGGGGCAGCCTCTACGAGCAGTACTTC	CASSLGGSLYEQYF
.	TRBV30	.	16	TRBJ1-2	TGTGCCTGGAGCGAAAAGGGGCAGGGCCTCGTCTATGGCTACACCTTC	CAWSEKGQGLVYGYTF
TRBD1	TRBV6-5	.	16	TRBJ1-3	TGTGCCAGCAGTTTAACAGGACAGGGGACTGGAAACACCATATATTTT	CASSLTGQGTGNTIYF
.	TRBV5-4	.	17	TRBJ1-1	TGTGCCAGCAGCTTGGGATCGGCGGGGATGGATTTCACTGAAGCTTTCTTT	CASSLGSAGMDFTEAFF
TRBD1	TRBV7-8	.	19	TRBJ1-5	TGTGCCAGCAGCGCCGCCGGGACAGGGCGCCTCCCGCCCAATCAGCCCCAGCATTTT	CASSAAGTGRLPPNQPQHF
.	TRBV7-2	.	14	TRBJ2-2	TGTGCCAGTATAGCGAAATCGAACACCGGGGAGCTGTTTTTT	CASIAKSNTGELFF
.	TRBV5-1	.	14	TRBJ1-2	TGCGCCAGCAGCTTAGTCTGGGACGACCATGGCTACACCTTC	CASSLVWDDHGYTF
.	TRBV30	.	10	TRBJ1-1	TGTGCCTGGAGTCGGGGTTCTCCTTTCTTT	CAWSRGSPFF
TRBD2	TRBV3-1/TRBV3-2	.	15	TRBJ2-1	TGTGCCAGCAGCCTTTCGGGCCCAGCGGGAGCTGAGCAGTTCTTC	CASSLSGPAGAEQFF
TRBD1	TRBV27	.	15	TRBJ2-7	TGTGCCAGCACCGCCGGGACAGACAGCTCCTACGAGCAGTACTTC	CASTAGTDSSYEQYF
TRBD1	TRBV3-1/TRBV3-2	.	14	TRBJ1-3	TGTGCCAGCAGCCTGACAGGGCCTGGAAACACCATATATTTT	CASSLTGPGNTIYF
TRBD1	TRBV28	.	16	TRBJ2-2	TGTGCCAGCAGCAAGGGACAGCTGCTGAACACCGGGGAGCTGTTTTTT	CASSKGQLLNTGELFF
.	TRBV4-1	.	13	TRBJ2-2	TGCGCCAGCAGCCAAGAACCGGTTGGGGAGCTGTTTTTT	CASSQEPVGELFF
.	TRBV4-1	.	12	TRBJ2-1	TGCGCCAGCAGCCGCGGTTGGAATGAGCAGTTCTTC	CASSRGWNEQFF
.	TRBV5-1	once	15	TRBJ1-4	TGCGCCAGCAGCCTGGTGGGGCGGACGAATGAAAAACTGTTTTTT	CASSLVGRTNEKLFF
TRBD1	TRBV23-1	.	17	TRBJ2-1	TGCGCCAGCAGTCAAGTTGGGGACAGGGAAGGGGACAATGAGCAGTTCTTC	CASSQVGDREGDNEQFF
.	TRBV7-3	.	14	TRBJ2-2	TGTGCCAGCAGCTCCACCCCAGACACCGGGGAGCTGTTTTTT	CASSSTPDTGELFF
.	TRBV5-1	.	15	TRBJ2-5	TGCGCCAGCAGCCTAACCGGGACCCTGAGGGAGACCCAGTACTTC	CASSLTGTLRETQYF
.	TRBV27	once	13	TRBJ1-2	TGTGCCAGCAGTTTGGGGGGGCCCTATGGCTACACCTTC	CASSLGGPYGYTF
.	TRBV5-6	.	15	TRBJ1-5	TGTGCCAGCAGCTTGTTAAACATTGGCAATCAGCCCCAGCATTTT	CASSLLNIGNQPQHF
.	TRBV5-8	.	14	TRBJ2-3	TGTGCCAGCAGCGTACAGAGTAGCACAGATACGCAGTATTTT	CASSVQSSTDTQYF
TRBD1	TRBV15	.	15	TRBJ1-1	TGTGCCACCAGCCCGGCTAACAGGGGGAACACTGAAGCTTTCTTT	CATSPANRGNTEAFF